What follows are 3 T cell receptor beta chains derived from one specimen sequenced in a study of vaccination effects on CD4 cells after COVID-19. These receptors are not linked to any known antigen. This table comes from immunoSEQ multiplex PCR, and its TCRdb copy is limited to in-frame clones, with some not included. The sample contains approximately 87,000 clones, roughly four fifths of which appear only once. Before sequencing, viral peptide pools were used by the ViraFEST assay to expand antigen-specific CD4+ T cells. Investigators separated out CD4+ T cells once around 9 days of culture had passed. Sequencing used CD4+ T cells from PBMCs cultured with HCoV-229E spike peptides, obtained before COVID-19 vaccination. These receptors all stem from a human donor who received a COVID-19 vaccine.

The chain uses TRBV19 and TRBJ1-6; D is perhaps TRBD1 (5 bases). This CDR3 has 15 amino acids. V lost 7 bases to trimming and J lost 6 bases, with 16 bases between them. CDR1 is LNHDA, CDR2 SQIVND, per germline (reference sequence). The CDR3 DNA follows: TGTGCCAGTACTCAAGGGAGGGGCAGTAATTCACCCCTCCACTTT. It codes for CASTQGRGSNSPLHF.

The chain links TRBV21-1 to TRBJ2-2. TRBV21-1 is recorded as a pseudogene. This CDR3 has 16 amino acids. The CDR3 region has the DNA TGTGCCAGCAATTGGAAAGGGTTAGCCTACACCGGGGAGCTGTTTTTT. It yields the protein CASNWKGLAYTGELFF.

The rearrangement joins TRBV21-1 to TRBJ2-7. TRBV21-1 has pseudogene status. The length of the CDR3 is 14 residues. Here the CDR3 DNA reads TGTGCCAGCAGATTTGTGGCTGAAGAGTACGAGCAGTACGTC. Protein: CASRFVAEEYEQYV.